The 16 T cell receptor beta chains listed next were all sequenced from one sample in a study of cytomegalovirus exposure and HLA in healthy donors. The PCR used 60 Vbeta and 13 Jbeta primers. The method was immunoSEQ multiplex PCR; TCRdb's version includes in-frame clones alone and lacks a portion of them. Across approximately 110,000 clones, the top ten clones capture less than 3% of the sample. The sequenced sample was PBMCs. These receptors originate from a man between 25 and 39 years old in good health and CMV-seronegative.

The rearrangement uses TRBV5-4 and TRBJ2-1; tentative D call: TRBD2 (5 bases). Germline CDR1 SGHNT, CDR2 YYREEE (reference sequence). Between the trimmed V and J ends, which lost 4 bases and 7 bases, there was a span of 12 bases. CDR3 length: 13 residues. CDR3 coding DNA: TGTGCCAGCAGCGCCCCGACGGGAAATGAGCAGTTCTTC. It codes for CASSAPTGNEQFF. The variable domain in full, with the rest retrieved from reference TRBV5-4 and TRBJ2-1, is ETGVTQSPTHLIKTRGQQVTLRCSSQSGHNTVSWYQQALGQGPQFIFQYYREEENGRGNFPPRFSGLQFPNYSSELNVNALELDDSALYLCASSAPTGNEQFFGPGTRLTVL.

The rearrangement links TRBV28 to TRBJ1-6; D may be TRBD1 (5 bases). The V end was cut by 2 bases, the J end by 5 bases, with 13 bases between. Germline V CDR1 and CDR2: MDHEN, SYDVKM. This CDR3 contains 16 residues. The CDR3 protein is CASSLPRAIDNSPLHF. The CDR3 DNA sequence: TGTGCCAGCAGTTTACCCAGGGCGATCGATAATTCACCCCTCCACTTT.

V is TRBV5-1 and J is TRBJ2-1, with 10 bases matching TRBD2. Trimming removed 4 bases from V and 0 bases from J; junction bases left unmatched: 7. The CDR3 spans 17 residues. Germline V gives CDR1 SGHRS, CDR2 YFSETQ. CDR3 region: CASSLNRLAGSYNEQFF. CDR3 nucleotide sequence: TGCGCCAGCAGCCTAAACCGACTAGCGGGCTCCTACAATGAGCAGTTCTTC.

The chain links TRBV6-4 to TRBJ1-6; a possible D gene is TRBD1 (6 bases). The V and J ends lost 3 bases and 6 bases respectively, with 6 bases between them. This CDR3 contains 13 residues. Per the germline V gene, CDR1 is MRHNA and CDR2 is SNTAGT. The CDR3 reads CASSEQGNSPLHF. CDR3 bases: TGTGCCAGCAGTGAACAGGGTAATTCACCCCTCCACTTT.

This chain links TRBV6-1 with TRBJ2-7, with D perhaps matching TRBD2 (6 bases). The CDR3 extends over 13 amino acids. From germline, CDR1 is MNHNS and CDR2 SASEGT. V was clipped by 11 bases and J by 0 bases, with 14 bases between them. CDR3: CAGGSDTSYEQYF. For the CDR3, the DNA is TGTGCCGGGGGGTCGGACACCTCCTACGAGCAGTACTTC.

The chain recombines TRBV19 with TRBJ2-2; 9 bases align to TRBD2. Germline CDR1 is LNHDA and CDR2 is SQIVND (reference sequence). V gave up 4 bases and J gave up 5 bases; unmatched junction bases: 5. The CDR3 loop spans 15 amino acids. CDR3 residues: CASSSSGRSTGELFF. CDR3 sequence (DNA): TGTGCCAGTAGTAGTAGCGGGAGATCTACCGGGGAGCTGTTTTTT. Together with reference TRBV19 and TRBJ2-2, the CDR3 gives the full variable domain: DGGITQSPKYLFRKEGQNVTLSCEQNLNHDAMYWYRQDPGQGLRLIYYSQIVNDFQKGDIAEGYSVSREKKESFPLTVTSAQKNPTAFYLCASSSSGRSTGELFFGEGSRLTVL.

This chain uses TRBV7-2 with TRBJ2-3; weak D call: TRBD2 (5 bases). From germline, CDR1 is SGHTA and CDR2 FQGNSA. V lost 6 bases to trimming and J lost 0 bases, with 10 bases between them. The CDR3 is made up of 14 amino acids. The CDR3 sequence: CASRPRGSTDTQYF. In DNA, the CDR3 is TGTGCCAGCAGGCCTAGAGGGAGCACAGATACGCAGTATTTT. The full variable domain, with the rest looked up from reference TRBV7-2 and TRBJ2-3, is GAGVSQSPSNKVTEKGKDVELRCDPISGHTALYWYRQSLGQGLEFLIYFQGNSAPDKSGLPSDRFSAERTGGSVSTLTIQRTQQEDSAVYLCASRPRGSTDTQYFGPGTRLTVL.

This chain joins TRBV6-1 and TRBJ2-6, with D unclear. The CDR3 is 15 residues long. Trimming took 1 base from V and 0 from J, leaving 4 bases between them. Per the germline V gene, CDR1 is MNHNS and CDR2 is SASEGT. CDR3 nucleotides: TGTGCCAGCAGTGAAGGGCTCTCTGGGGCCAACGTCCTGACTTTC. Translated: CASSEGLSGANVLTF.

The rearrangement joins TRBV5-1 to TRBJ2-7, with D tentatively TRBD2 (6 bases). The CDR3 has 15 amino acids. In germline, CDR1 is SGHRS, CDR2 YFSETQ. V lost 3 bases and J lost 4, with 17 bases in between. DNA of the CDR3: TGCGCCAGCAGCTATATAGCGGAGGCGAGTTACGAGCAGTACTTC. Its translation: CASSYIAEASYEQYF. The full variable domain, with the rest looked up from reference TRBV5-1 and TRBJ2-7, is KAGVTQTPRYLIKTRGQQVTLSCSPISGHRSVSWYQQTPGQGLQFLFEYFSETQRNKGNFPGRFSGRQFSNSRSEMNVSTLELGDSALYLCASSYIAEASYEQYFGPGTRLTVT.

The chain is built from TRBV28 and TRBJ1-5; D remains unclear. Germline assignment: CDR1 MDHEN and CDR2 SYDVKM. V was clipped by 6 bases and J by 8 bases, with 14 bases between them. The CDR3 is 13 residues long. CDR3 DNA sequence: TGTGCCAGCAGGAACGAGGCCACAAAGCCCCAGCATTTT. Its protein is CASRNEATKPQHF.

The chain employs TRBV30 and TRBJ2-2; TRBD2 might be the D (6 bases). V dropped 1 base and J dropped 4 bases, with 19 bases sitting between them. The CDR3 loop spans 17 amino acids. Germline CDR1 reads GTSNPN; CDR2 reads SVGIG (reference sequence). The CDR3 nucleotides are TGTGCCTGGAGTGATGGGGGTTGGGACTTATGCACCGGGGAGCTGTTTTTT. Translating it yields CAWSDGGWDLCTGELFF.

This chain uses TRBV18 with TRBJ1-1; D is possibly TRBD1 (6 bases). Trimming removed 1 base at V and 3 bases at J, with 9 bases between. The CDR3 is 14 amino acids. From germline, CDR1 is KGHSH and CDR2 LQKENI. CDR3 in amino acids: CASSPLGADTEAFF. DNA for the CDR3: TGTGCCAGCTCACCACTGGGGGCGGACACTGAAGCTTTCTTT.

V usage is TRBV18 and J usage is TRBJ2-7, with TRBD2 matching 9 bases. The germline gives CDR1 KGHSH, CDR2 LQKENI. Trimming removed 3 bases from V and 0 bases from J; junction bases left unmatched: 6. The CDR3 runs 16 residues. In DNA, the CDR3 is TGTGCCAGCTCACCCTTGACTAGCGGTTTCTCCTACGAGCAGTACTTC. It specifies CASSPLTSGFSYEQYF. The complete variable domain, with remaining parts taken from reference TRBV18 and TRBJ2-7, reads NAGVMQNPRHLVRRRGQEARLRCSPMKGHSHVYWYRQLPEEGLKFMVYLQKENIIDESGMPKERFSAEFPKEGPSILRIQQVVRGDSAAYFCASSPLTSGFSYEQYFGPGTRLTVT.

The chain carries TRBV19 and TRBJ2-3; D is possibly TRBD1 (5 bases). CDR3 size: 14 residues. V lost 10 bases and J 4 bases, leaving 18 bases between the germline ends. The germline V gene has CDR1 LNHDA and CDR2 SQIVND (reference sequence). The CDR3 region has the DNA TGTGCCACCCAGTCCAGGGAACGGCCAGATACGCAGTATTTT. Translation gives CATQSRERPDTQYF. The full variable domain, with the rest looked up from reference TRBV19 and TRBJ2-3, is DGGITQSPKYLFRKEGQNVTLSCEQNLNHDAMYWYRQDPGQGLRLIYYSQIVNDFQKGDIAEGYSVSREKKESFPLTVTSAQKNPTAFYLCATQSRERPDTQYFGPGTRLTVL.

The chain couples TRBV15 to TRBJ2-7, with TRBD2 matching over 12 bases. Per germline, CDR1 LNHNV and CDR2 YYDKDF (reference sequence). With V trimmed by 3 bases and J by 0 bases, 6 bases remained unmatched. The CDR3 consists of 17 residues. The CDR3 is CATSSGLAGSISYEQYF. The CDR3 DNA sequence: TGTGCCACCAGCAGCGGACTAGCGGGATCGATCTCCTACGAGCAGTACTTC.

The genes are TRBV2 and TRBJ2-7; 10 bases agree with TRBD2. CDR3 length: 13 residues. The J segment lost 5 bases and the V segment lost 9 bases, leaving 7 bases of the junction unmatched. Germline values: CDR1 SNHLY, CDR2 FYNNEI. This CDR3 reads CARRLAGGDEQYF. CDR3 bases: TGTGCCAGGAGACTAGCGGGCGGGGACGAGCAGTACTTC.